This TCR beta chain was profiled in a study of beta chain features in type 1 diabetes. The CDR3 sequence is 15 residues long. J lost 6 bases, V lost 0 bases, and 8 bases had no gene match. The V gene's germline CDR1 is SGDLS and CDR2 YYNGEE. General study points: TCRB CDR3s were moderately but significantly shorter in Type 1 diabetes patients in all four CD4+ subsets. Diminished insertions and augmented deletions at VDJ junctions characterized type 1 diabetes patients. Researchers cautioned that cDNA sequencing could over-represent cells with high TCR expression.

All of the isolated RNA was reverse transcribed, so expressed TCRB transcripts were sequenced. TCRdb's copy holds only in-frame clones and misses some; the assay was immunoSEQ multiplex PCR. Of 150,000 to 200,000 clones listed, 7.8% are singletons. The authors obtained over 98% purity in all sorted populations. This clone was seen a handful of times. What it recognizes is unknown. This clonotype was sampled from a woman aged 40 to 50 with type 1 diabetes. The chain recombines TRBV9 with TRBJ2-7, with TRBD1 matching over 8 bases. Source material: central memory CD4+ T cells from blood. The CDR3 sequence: CASSVATGQGIEQYF. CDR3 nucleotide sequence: TGTGCCAGCAGCGTAGCTACAGGACAGGGTATCGAGCAGTACTTC.